The present TCR beta chain was sequenced within a study of T-cell memory formation after mild COVID-19. TCRdb reanalysed the 5' RACE reads using MiXCR and keeps one entry per CDR3 protein. The sample has just under 150,000 distinct CDR3 sequences; over 15% are singletons. The CDR3 is 17 residues long. Germline CDR1 is LNHNV and CDR2 is YYDKDF (reference sequence). J was trimmed by 12 bases and V by 4 bases; bases with no gene match: 14. The TCR comes from an adult woman who had mild COVID-19 (a few samples of this study predate the infection). Cell type and time point are not known. Sequenced material: PBMCs or a T cell subset sorted from them (not recorded which). This sequence joins TRBV15 and TRBJ2-1; 14 positions agree with TRBD2. The CDR3 is CATSKPGLAGGQWGQFF. The CDR3 DNA reads TGTGCCACCAGCAAACCTGGACTAGCGGGAGGCCAGTGGGGGCAGTTCTTC.